The source of this T cell receptor beta chain is a study of shared clonotypes between healthy human individuals. Study-wide points: Naive CD4 clonotype sharing across several donors was around 5.5%.

Under the authors' procedure: Junction-only sequences without quality scores came from ImmunoSEQ, so filtering differed. Assay: immunoSEQ multiplex PCR; the TCRdb copy retains only in-frame clones and omits some. From that table come the V and J calls and clone size; the DNA was used to work out D and trimming. Of 560,000 or so clones detected, about 96% appear once; the ten largest clones hold more than 0.085%. A note on this clone: What it binds is unknown.

V trimming: 6 bases; J trimming: 2 bases; junction bases outside the gene matches: 7. The CDR3 consists of 14 residues. The germline CDR1 and CDR2 sequences are MDHEN and SYDVKM. The naive CD8 fraction comprised CD45RO-negative cells positively selected for CCR7 and excluded terminally differentiated effector memory CD45RA+ cells. The sequencing sample was made of naive CD8+ T cells sorted from blood. The chain has TRBV28 and TRBJ2-7, with 7 bases identical to TRBD1. This TCR was sampled from a woman in her 30s in good health. CDR3: CASRSTGVAYEQYF. The CDR3 coding sequence is TGTGCCAGCAGGTCTACAGGGGTGGCCTACGAGCAGTACTTC.